This is a list of T cell receptor beta chains from one sample in a study of blood T cell repertoires in COVID-19. Clones were sequenced by immunoSEQ multiplex PCR, and TCRdb holds only the in-frame ones, with some missing. The table lists around 160,000 clones, 75% to 85% of them singletons, with over 10% in the top ten. The sequenced sample was peripheral blood. These receptors all come from a man aged 60 to 69 with active or convalescent COVID-19. CDR3s include the opening cysteine and the closing phenylalanine or tryptophan. Expanded clones get a size class; other rows say once, few or many, or leave the size out.

TRBV28	few	CASSLTLASKWTQYF
TRBV18	few	CASSLPQGLSTEAFF
TRBV27	NA	CASSPRGSNYGYTF
TRBV6-2/TRBV6-3	NA	CASNPGTGGADSMRNIQYF
TRBV11-2	medium-sized	CASSFGSGRGEAFF
TRBV29-1	NA	CSVNRQGLAEAFF
TRBV5-6	once	CASSLVRGAYEQYF
TRBV5-1	NA	CASKKDRGRDEQFF
TRBV29-1	NA	CSALGQGETQYF
TRBV6-6	NA	CASSKFQELNEKLFF
TRBV7-2	NA	CASSLGPPANYGYTF